Presented here are 18 T cell receptor beta chains from one specimen sequenced in a study of cytomegalovirus exposure and HLA in healthy donors. Sequencing was performed with immunoSEQ multiplex PCR; in TCRdb, only in-frame clones are kept and a portion is missing. Altogether some 43,000 clones are present, about 93% being singletons, with the ten largest covering 5.6%. Sequenced: PBMCs. Every receptor here comes from a man younger than 35 in good health and CMV-seronegative.

In its sample, this clone ranks as medium-sized. The sample contains more than one DNA sequence encoding this CDR3. The chain carries TRBV11-1 and TRBJ1-5; weak D call: TRBD1 (5 bases). Per the germline V gene, CDR1 is SGHAT and CDR2 is FQDESV (reference sequence). This CDR3 is built from 15 residues. Trimming cost V 1 base and J 4 bases, with 11 bases left between them. The CDR3: CASSLGPGLNQPQHF. CDR3 coding DNA: TGTGCCAGCAGCTTAGGGCCAGGGCTTAATCAGCCCCAGCATTTT. Filled out from reference TRBV11-1 and TRBJ1-5, the complete variable domain reads EAEVAQSPRYKITEKSQAVAFWCDPISGHATLYWYRQILGQGPELLVQFQDESVVDDSQLPKDRFSAERLKGVDSTLKIQPAELGDSAMYLCASSLGPGLNQPQHFGDGTRLSIL.

The V gene is TRBV7-3, the J gene TRBJ1-1; unclear D gene. In germline, CDR1 is SGHTA, CDR2 FQGTGA. Trimming cost V 4 bases and J 0 bases, with 6 bases left between them. The length of the CDR3 is 13 residues. CDR3 DNA sequence: TGTGCCAGCAGCTCACAGCTGAACACTGAAGCTTTCTTT. Its protein product is CASSSQLNTEAFF.

The chain recombines TRBV7-3 with TRBJ2-3; 13 bases are a match to TRBD2. V shed 5 bases and J 1 base; nucleotides not matched to a gene: 6. Germline-derived CDR1 and CDR2 are SGHTA and FQGTGA. The CDR3 has 17 amino acids. The CDR3 coding sequence is TGTGCCAGCAGCCTCCCGGGACTAGCGGGACGCACAGATACGCAGTATTTT. This translates into CASSLPGLAGRTDTQYF.

This clone has just one count. The chain recombines TRBV18 with TRBJ2-1; TRBD1 agrees at 11 bases. Per germline, CDR1 KGHSH and CDR2 LQKENI. V gave up 0 bases and J gave up 6 bases; unmatched junction bases: 1. The CDR3 is 15 residues long. The CDR3, as DNA: TGTGCCAGCTCACCACCGGACAGGGGGCTCAATGAGCAGTTCTTC. Encoded protein: CASSPPDRGLNEQFF.

The rearrangement joins TRBV6-6 to TRBJ1-2; 7 positions match TRBD1. The V gene's germline CDR1 is MNHNY and CDR2 SVGAGI (reference sequence). The CDR3 spans 14 residues. V shed 4 bases and J 4 bases; nucleotides not matched to a gene: 6. This chain's CDR3 is CASSSEGAGYGYTF. The DNA for the CDR3 is TGTGCCAGCAGTTCCGAGGGGGCAGGCTATGGCTACACCTTC.

V and J are TRBV5-1 and TRBJ2-1; TRBD1 aligns across 10 bases. The ends lost 4 bases at V and 8 bases at J; junction bases unmatched: 9. Germline CDR1 reads SGHRS; CDR2 reads YFSETQ. This CDR3 is 15 amino acids long. The CDR3 spells CASSTPGQGKDEQFF. The CDR3 DNA reads as TGCGCCAGCAGCACTCCGGGACAGGGGAAAGATGAGCAGTTCTTC. Looking up the rest from reference TRBV5-1 and TRBJ2-1 gives the full variable domain: KAGVTQTPRYLIKTRGQQVTLSCSPISGHRSVSWYQQTPGQGLQFLFEYFSETQRNKGNFPGRFSGRQFSNSRSEMNVSTLELGDSALYLCASSTPGQGKDEQFFGPGTRLTVL.

The chain uses TRBV11-2 and TRBJ1-6, with D hard to call. Trimming stripped 4 bases from V and 9 bases from J, with 22 bases between. Germline V gives CDR1 SGHAT, CDR2 FQNNGV. The CDR3 has 17 amino acids. CDR3 residues: CASSSITPGPLPSPLHF. CDR3 DNA sequence: TGTGCCAGCAGCTCAATAACCCCGGGTCCTTTGCCTTCACCCCTCCACTTT.

The rearrangement uses TRBV19 and TRBJ1-5; D call uncertain. CDR3 length: 16 residues. The ends were cut back, 6 bases at V and 1 base at J, with 16 bases in the middle. CDR1 and CDR2 from the germline V gene are LNHDA and SQIVND (reference sequence). The CDR3 DNA follows: TGTGCCAGTAGCCCGAGCCTCGGCGGAAGCAATCAGCCCCAGCATTTT. Encoded protein: CASSPSLGGSNQPQHF.

CDR3 nucleotides: TGTGCCAGCAGTCAAACAAATCGGGACTACTCCTACGAGCAGTACTTC. Its translation is CASSQTNRDYSYEQYF. The V gene is TRBV28, the J gene TRBJ2-7; 7 bases line up with TRBD2. The ends lost 5 bases at V and 0 bases at J; junction bases unmatched: 10. The V gene's germline CDR1 is MDHEN and CDR2 SYDVKM. This CDR3 is built from 16 residues.

This chain joins TRBV12-5 and TRBJ2-1, with TRBD2 identical over 7 bases. The germline CDR1 and CDR2 sequences are LGHNT and FRNRAP. Germline trimming cut 9 bases from V and 5 bases from J; bases unmatched to any gene: 13. CDR3 length: 15 residues. The CDR3 coding sequence is TGTGCTAGCGGTCTAGGGCGGGAGAGCCACAATGAGCAGTTCTTC. Translating gives CASGLGRESHNEQFF. The full variable domain, completed using reference TRBV12-5 and TRBJ2-1, is DARVTQTPRHKVTEMGQEVTMRCQPILGHNTVFWYRQTMMQGLELLAYFRNRAPLDDSGMPKDRFSAEMPDATLATLKIQPSEPRDSAVYFCASGLGRESHNEQFFGPGTRLTVL.

The chain recombines TRBV28 with TRBJ2-3; D gene uncertain. Per the germline V gene, CDR1 is MDHEN and CDR2 is SYDVKM. V shed 6 bases and J shed 6 bases, with 10 bases lying between them. This CDR3 contains 12 residues. The CDR3, as DNA: TGTGCCAGCAGCTCCACAGAGGATACGCAGTATTTT. Translated, it gives CASSSTEDTQYF.

The chain couples TRBV6-6 to TRBJ1-3; D not resolved. Germline V lookup: CDR1 MNHNY, CDR2 SVGAGI (reference sequence). With 0 bases removed from V and 0 bases from J, the gap between germline ends came to 9 bases. CDR3 length equals 16 residues. Written as DNA, the CDR3 is TGTGCCAGCAGTTACTCGCCAGGATACTCTGGAAACACCATATATTTT. It yields the protein CASSYSPGYSGNTIYF.

This chain links TRBV4-3 with TRBJ2-3; TRBD2 might be the D (6 bases). The CDR3 sequence is 16 residues long. Germline lookup yields CDR1 LGHNA and CDR2 YSLEER. Trimming stripped 0 bases from V and 6 bases from J, with 16 bases between. The CDR3, as DNA: TGCGCCAGCAGCCAAGATCGGTTCCCAGGGAGGGATACGCAGTATTTT. Protein sequence: CASSQDRFPGRDTQYF.

The gene calls are TRBV7-9 and TRBJ1-5; D remains unclear. The CDR3 totals 13 residues. The V end was cut by 2 bases, the J end by 5 bases, with 7 bases between. The germline CDR1 and CDR2 sequences are SEHNR and FQNEAQ (reference sequence). The CDR3 nucleotides read TGTGCCAGCAGCTTAACCCGGGATCAGCCCCAGCATTTT. The encoded protein is CASSLTRDQPQHF.

This chain links TRBV11-3 with TRBJ1-1, with 7 bases aligning to TRBD1. After removal of 2 bases from V and 1 base from J, the junction contained 1 base not matched to a gene. Germline assignment: CDR1 SGHNT and CDR2 YENEEA. The CDR3 consists of 14 residues. CDR3 loop: CASSLSGGNTEAFF. The CDR3 DNA reads as TGTGCCAGCAGCTTATCAGGGGGGAACACTGAAGCTTTCTTT.

The chain couples TRBV6-1 to TRBJ2-7; 7 nucleotides match TRBD1. The CDR3 contains 16 residues. Looked up from germline, CDR1 is MNHNS and CDR2 is SASEGT. J gave up 1 base and V 2 bases, and 8 bases lay outside the gene matches. This chain's CDR3 is CASSERTGQISYEQYF. Written as DNA, the CDR3 is TGTGCCAGCAGTGAACGTACGGGACAGATTTCCTACGAGCAGTACTTC.

CDR3 coding DNA: TGTGCCAGCAGATCCGAAGCGGGAGGGCGTGTGGAGCAGTACTTC. This gives the protein CASRSEAGGRVEQYF. The chain has TRBV2 and TRBJ2-7, with TRBD2 matching over 10 bases. Germline CDR1 is SNHLY and CDR2 is FYNNEI. The CDR3 length is 15 residues. Trimming took 6 bases from V and 7 from J; bases not matched to a gene: 12.

V and J are TRBV11-2 and TRBJ1-6; D might be TRBD1 (6 bases). Per the germline V gene, CDR1 is SGHAT and CDR2 is FQNNGV. The CDR3 runs 15 residues. Trimming left V 3 bases short and J 5 bases short, with 11 bases between. For the CDR3, the DNA is TGTGCCAGCAGCTTCAGGGGCCTTGATAATTCACCCCTCCACTTT. Translation: CASSFRGLDNSPLHF. Together with reference TRBV11-2 and TRBJ1-6, the CDR3 gives the full variable domain: EAGVAQSPRYKIIEKRQSVAFWCNPISGHATLYWYQQILGQGPKLLIQFQNNGVVDDSQLPKDRFSAERLKGVDSTLKIQPAKLEDSAVYLCASSFRGLDNSPLHFGNGTRLTVT.